The sequence of this T cell receptor (beta chain) was determined in a study of cytomegalovirus exposure and HLA in healthy donors (dated by TCRdb to between 2016 and 2019). About the full investigation: In an earlier analysis of 587 of the donors, less than 350 Gb of sequence data and some 120 million unique TCR beta sequences from approximately 180 million T cells were reported. Donor age, sex, ethnicity and CMV serostatus were compiled alongside the repertoire data. A later analysis re-examined previously published TCR beta repertoires from around 670 donors and added high-resolution HLA genotyping to investigate patterns of TCR occurrence. Rather than drawing on any new phenotypic data, the later analysis identified candidate immune exposures from TCR beta sequences and the way those sequences occurred across donors. Among approximately 370 genotyped donors of the cohort, an average of approximately 240,000 unique TCR beta nucleotide sequences was sequenced per donor, of which approximately 18% were non-productive. The study combined high-throughput TCR immunosequencing, statistical association of individual TCRs with disease status, and machine learning to predict cytomegalovirus infection status. Roughly 5 DR-DQ haplotypes were handled as single units for association and clustering, since linkage in the cohort was strong. Of the 300 to 450 genotyped donors, roughly 80% fell in the genetic ancestry cluster associated with self-reported Caucasian donors. The number of typed donors differed by locus: roughly 629-640 for A, B, C, DRB1 and DQB1; 500 to 550 for DQA1; some 610 for DPA1; and roughly 490 for DPB1. To decide whether each TCR beta V gene segment behaved as functional or pseudogenic, an earlier analysis of approximately 600 of the donors relied on high-throughput TCR beta sequencing. HLA typing included class I and class II loci at four-digit resolution. Every discovery cohort repertoire had been produced on one sequencing platform. About 280 gigabases of sequencing data and approximately 85 million unique TCR sequences were included in an early release covering several hundred HLA-typed donors. A separate validation cohort of approximately 120 different subjects was used in addition to the roughly 670-subject first cohort. The study used immunosequencing to profile the T cell repertoires of around 600 subjects and linked those repertoires to cytomegalovirus serostatus. A later genetic analysis took genome-wide SNP genotypes for about 55% of the 666 donors and used that subset as a discovery cohort. The study aimed to test whether signatures of past pathogen exposure could be identified by cataloging public T cell receptors. Broad study findings and their caveats: Strong co-occurrence of HLA alleles, especially DR and DQ, made assigning TCR associations to individual alleles difficult. While some public TCRs were present in many individuals, most TCR sequences turned up only very rarely across donors. Only TCR beta chains were sequenced in this cohort, and the absence of alpha or paired-chain data limited detectable features. In a later analysis, HLA-associated TCR beta chains showed more clonal expansion and lower generation probabilities than non-associated chains that were equally common. Because HLA typing was unavailable for some donors at each locus, only the typed subset was used in association tests. The earlier analysis of fewer than 750 of the donors excluded some 15 rarely observed V segments, including chromosome 9 orphons, because counts were too low. In an earlier analysis of approximately 590 of the donors, most TCR beta V segments appeared in productive rearrangements about 90% or about 30% of the time, broadly matching IMGT annotations. A later analysis associated 15,000 to 20,000 TCR beta sequences with specific HLA alleles at a false discovery rate of 0.05. Most CMV-associated TCR beta chains appeared to be HLA-restricted in a later analysis, and the HLA associations seemed to be driven largely by CMV exposure. Immune exposure information for the cohort was limited to CMV serostatus. Three of the identified cytomegalovirus-associated TCR beta chains were confirmed in vitro to be specific for cytomegalovirus antigens. An association between a missense DCLRE1C variant and V-gene and J-gene trimming of TCR beta chains was found in a later genetic analysis and replicated in an independent cohort. Several of the top co-occurrence clusters appeared to be linked to parvovirus B19, influenza, CMV and Epstein-Barr virus, according to a later analysis. Cytomegalovirus status was reported to be diagnosed by the classifier with high specificity and sensitivity in both the original and validation cohorts. A cluster of highly shared sequence variants was judged likely to be a technical artifact of the sequencing pipeline. A further reported finding was that TCR beta sequences accurately predicted the HLA-A and HLA-B alleles for most subjects in the first cohort. The authors suggested that the approach could potentially be generalized to other disease states and immunological phenotypes. Linkage disequilibrium might explain the correlated functional status among segregating V segments, but an unknown experimental factor could not be excluded. The study listed around 160 TCR beta chains as associated with cytomegalovirus. In a later analysis, TCR association rates were found to vary across HLA loci, with the most associated TCRs seen for DRB1 alleles and the fewest for HLA-C alleles. Presence/absence analyses assumed roughly uniform sequencing depth across donors, an assumption that may not hold. According to a later genetic analysis, donors in an Asian-associated ancestry cluster had fewer N-insertions in productive TCRs than the approximately 700-donor mean.

The cohort comprised 550 to 700 healthy bone marrow donors. At the time of sampling, every cohort member was nominally healthy, though immune exposures that went unrecorded were likely present. The donor tested CMV seronegative, placing the donor among the roughly 400 seronegative members of the cohort. A peripheral blood sample was provided by each donor, and peripheral blood mononuclear cells were used for TCR beta sequencing. Genomic DNA was extracted from the blood cell samples with the Qiagen DNeasy Blood Extraction Kit. The library was made by the immunoSEQ multiplex PCR assay. The multiplex PCR relied on a mix of 60 forward primers for TCR Vbeta segments and 13 reverse primers for TCR Jbeta segments. A multiplex PCR assay on genomic DNA amplified the CDR3 region of rearranged TCR beta genes. The amplified TCR beta libraries were sequenced on the Illumina HiSeq System as 87-base-pair reads. The published analysis was carried out like this. Across the 700 or so repertoires, a later analysis counted approximately 75 million unique TCR beta chains, some 11 million of which were shared by at least two donors. To remove PCR and sequencing errors, raw reads were error-corrected and collapsed into unique sequences using a nearest-neighbor algorithm that merged closely related sequences. Alignment of CDR3 sequences to IMGT reference sequences was used to assign V, D and J gene segments. For a sequence to be retained, a match of at least six nucleotides to both a V gene segment and a J gene segment was required. A rearrangement counted as productive if the CDR3 had no stop codons and remained in frame with V and J, and every other rearrangement counted as non-productive. Following IMGT convention, CDR3 was defined as the stretch from the second conserved V-encoded cysteine to the conserved J-encoded phenylalanine. Sequences without an unambiguous match to a single V gene segment were excluded from the earlier analysis of about 630 of the donors. An earlier analysis of 450 to 650 of the donors called V segments functional above 56.7% productive rearrangements and segregating when the between-donor standard deviation exceeded 5%. A statistical classification framework was built to diagnose cytomegalovirus status from the catalog of TCR beta chain sequences. V and J gene assignment, in a later analysis, came from comparing TCR nucleotide sequences with IMGT/GENE-DB human TR gene sequences. Using the TCRdist pipeline, a later analysis assigned CDR3 sequences along with most-parsimonious VDJ recombination scenarios. In a later analysis, every TCR beta chain was defined by the combination of its CDR3 amino acid sequence and its V-gene family, and reads without a unique V-gene family were dropped. A later analysis removed roughly 590 highly shared, low-generation-probability nucleotide sequences to deal with suspected cross-contamination and a sequencing artifact. A later analysis calculated a clonal expansion index for each public chain from normalized within-repertoire ranks of inferred template counts. A later analysis computed generation probabilities with a VDJ recombination model fitted to out-of-frame rearrangements, and checked the results against IGoR. A later analysis scored TCR-TCR, TCR-HLA and TCR-CMV co-occurrence with hypergeometric tests, applying a repertoire-size bias correction to TCR pairs. In a later analysis, false discovery rates were estimated by permuting HLA or CMV assignments 20 times. In a later analysis, co-occurring TCRs were grouped using DBSCAN, with TCRdist sequence similarity added in when clustering inside HLA-allele-positive subsets. Co-occurrence clustering excluded repertoires with fewer than 30,000 or more than 120,000 public chains, plus five with anomalous nucleotide sharing. Here the immuneACCESS table is served through TCRdb, limited to in-frame sequences with V and J called. Missing clones are a known gap in these copies; in checked studies unresolved V genes cover under half, and the rest lacks a known reason. Clone size and V and J calls were adopted from that table, with D and trimming inferred from the DNA. The sample data list approximately 110,000 clones, and 79% of these were observed just once. 3% to 4% of the sample is taken by the ten largest.

This clone was picked up a small number of times. Its antigen is still unknown. The input lacks base qualities; no much larger clone sits a single base away. This receptor was obtained from a woman in her forties in good health and CMV-seronegative. Sequencing was carried out using PBMCs.

The DNA reads as follows: TGTGCCAGCAGCGTAGGGCGAGACTCCTCTGGAAACACCATATATTTT. This yields the protein CASSVGRDSSGNTIYF. Here the chain combines TRBV9 and TRBJ1-3; the D gene is unclear. CDR1 and CDR2 are read off the germline V gene as SGDLS and YYNGEE. A distance of 10 bases separates the germline ends of V and J, which lose 0 bases and 0 bases respectively. The cysteine opens and the phenylalanine closes a CDR3 of 16 amino acids. Only the CDR3 portion is preserved as DNA: 48 bases, with reading frame beginning at the first base.